Presented here are 21 T cell receptor beta chains from one specimen sequenced in a study of response to subunit inactivated influenza vaccine. MiXCR was run by TCRdb on the RT-PCR reads, yielding one entry per CDR3 protein. The sample carries around 750,000 distinct CDR3 sequences, about 20% recorded once. The specimen was PBMCs from blood, collected about 5 days after vaccination. These receptors all come from a man in his fifties or sixties who received an inactivated influenza vaccine.

The rearrangement joins TRBV6-2 or TRBV6-3 to TRBJ1-1; a possible D gene is TRBD1 (5 bases). Deletions cut 2 bases from V and 4 bases from J, with 11 bases between. Germline loops: CDR1 MNHEY, CDR2 SVGEGT. This CDR3 spans 14 amino acids. CDR3 amino acids: CASSYHPGATEAFF. Here the CDR3 DNA reads TGTGCCAGCAGTTACCACCCCGGGGCCACTGAAGCTTTCTTT.

This clonotype was seen only a few times. J is TRBJ2-7 and V is TRBV29-1, with 8 bases identical to TRBD2. Germline V gene lookup returns CDR1 SQVTM and CDR2 ANQGSEA. V gave up 6 bases and J gave up 4 bases; unmatched junction bases: 8. The CDR3 extends over 13 amino acids. CDR3 coding DNA: TGCAGCGTCGTGACGGGACTAGAATACGAGCAGTACTTC. Amino acid sequence: CSVVTGLEYEQYF.

The chain recombines TRBV28 with TRBJ2-4; D might be TRBD1 (5 bases). Looked up from germline, CDR1 is MDHEN and CDR2 is SYDVKM. The length of the CDR3 is 13 residues. Trimming cost V 7 bases and J 3 bases, with 10 bases left between them. The CDR3 protein is CASNPTGKNIQYF. The CDR3 coding sequence is TGTGCCAGCAATCCTACAGGCAAAAACATTCAGTACTTC.

Of note for this clonotype: A read error is likely, as this CDR3 ends without the conserved phenylalanine or tryptophan. This chain joins TRBV12-3 or TRBV12-4 and TRBJ2-1; D may be TRBD1 or TRBD2 (6 bases each). This CDR3 region has 14 residues. The V end was cut by 7 bases, the J end by 8 bases, with 18 bases between. CDR3 loop: CASTTGAGMDEQFS. The CDR3 DNA reads as TGTGCCAGCACCACGGGGGCAGGGATGGATGAGCAGTTCTCC.

The genes are TRBV4-3 and TRBJ2-5, with D perhaps being TRBD1 or TRBD2 (5 bases each). V was shortened by 1 base and J by 0 bases, with 21 bases between the two germline ends. This CDR3 spans 19 amino acids. Germline lookup yields CDR1 LGHNA and CDR2 YSLEER. Here the CDR3 DNA reads TGCGCCAGCAGCCAAGCGGGGTACCTCCTCGACAGATACCAAGAGACCCAGTACTTC. Translating it yields CASSQAGYLLDRYQETQYF.

V gene TRBV7-3 combines with J gene TRBJ2-3; D gene uncertain. Looked up from germline, CDR1 is SGHTA and CDR2 is FQGTGA. This CDR3 is 15 amino acids long. The V end was cut by 4 bases, the J end by 0 bases, with 11 bases between. The CDR3 region is CASSSGVTSTDTQYF. The CDR3 DNA follows: TGTGCCAGCAGCTCCGGAGTCACTAGCACAGATACGCAGTATTTT. Looking up the rest from reference TRBV7-3 and TRBJ2-3 gives the full variable domain: GAGVSQTPSNKVTEKGKYVELRCDPISGHTALYWYRQSLGQGPEFLIYFQGTGAADDSGLPNDRFFAVRPEGSVSTLKIQRTERGDSAVYLCASSSGVTSTDTQYFGPGTRLTVL.

At least ten counts were recorded for this clonotype. V is TRBV18 and J is TRBJ1-2; D is possibly TRBD1 (5 bases). Germline V gives CDR1 KGHSH, CDR2 LQKENI. Deletions cut 3 bases from V and 4 bases from J, with 9 bases between. This CDR3 is built from 13 residues. As DNA, the CDR3 is TGTGCCAGCTCACCTCCCGGGGGCTATGGCTACACCTTC. Its protein product is CASSPPGGYGYTF.

This clonotype showed up just a few times. The chain couples TRBV12-3 or TRBV12-4 to TRBJ2-7; D is unclear. With 4 bases removed from V and 5 bases from J, the gap between germline ends came to 15 bases. This CDR3 is built from 14 residues. CDR3 amino acids: CASSSNLMANEQYF. CDR3 coding DNA: TGTGCCAGCAGTTCGAACCTCATGGCCAACGAGCAGTACTTC.

This clonotype was seen more than once but under ten times. The V gene is TRBV10-3, the J gene TRBJ2-3, with D possibly matching TRBD2 (7 bases). V was cut by 2 bases and J by 1 base, with 13 bases left in between. CDR1 ENHRY and CDR2 SYGVKD come from the germline V gene. The CDR3 has 16 residues. This chain's CDR3 is CAISERGGKGTDTQYF. CDR3 nucleotide sequence: TGTGCCATCAGTGAGAGGGGGGGCAAGGGCACAGATACGCAGTATTTT.

This sequence joins TRBV18 and TRBJ2-7; 7 positions match TRBD1. The CDR3 length is 16 residues. After removal of 1 base from V and 1 base from J, the junction contained 7 bases not matched to a gene. Germline V gene sequence: CDR1 KGHSH, CDR2 LQKENI. CDR3 nucleotides: TGTGCCAGCTCACCACGCAACCCAGGGGGTTCCTACGAGCAGTACTTC. It is translated as CASSPRNPGGSYEQYF.

The chain joins TRBV7-9 to TRBJ2-6; 7 bases line up with TRBD1. Germline V gives CDR1 SEHNR, CDR2 FQNEAQ (reference sequence). V lost 9 bases, J lost 0 bases, and 8 bases stayed unmatched. This CDR3 is 16 amino acids long. CDR3 loop: CAREQGPPSGANVLTF. The CDR3 coding sequence is TGTGCCAGGGAACAGGGGCCCCCCTCTGGGGCCAACGTCCTGACTTTC.

The CDR3: CSVEEPDRYYWNEQFF. CDR3 DNA: TGCAGCGTTGAAGAGCCCGACAGGTATTATTGGAATGAGCAGTTCTTC. The V gene is TRBV29-1, the J gene TRBJ2-1; D is perhaps TRBD1 (6 bases). Trimming removed 0 bases at V and 7 bases at J, with 19 bases between. Germline V CDR1 and CDR2: SQVTM, ANQGSEA. The CDR3 is 16 amino acids.

This clonotype was found many times. The chain recombines TRBV12-3 or TRBV12-4 with TRBJ1-2; D gene unclear. The CDR3 is made up of 11 amino acids. Trimming removed 6 bases from V and 8 bases from J, with 10 bases in between. CDR3 region: CASRSLGGYTF. The CDR3 region has the DNA TGTGCCAGCAGAAGTCTTGGGGGCTACACCTTC.

In its sample, this clonotype was seen many times. The J gene is TRBJ1-5, the V gene TRBV12-3 or TRBV12-4; no definite D call. V was shortened by 1 base and J by 1 base, with 8 bases between the two germline ends. The CDR3 has 15 amino acids. The CDR3 DNA is TGTGCCAGCAGTTTAGGCCTGGGAAGCAATCAGCCCCAGCATTTT. As protein: CASSLGLGSNQPQHF.

This clonotype was seen a few times. This chain connects TRBV3-1 to TRBJ1-2, with 8 bases aligning to TRBD1. The CDR3 extends over 13 amino acids. Germline V gives CDR1 LGHDT, CDR2 YNNKEL (reference sequence). With V trimmed by 1 base and J by 8 bases, 3 bases remained unmatched. CDR3 sequence (DNA): TGTGCCAGCAGCCAAGGACAGGGGAACGGCTACACCTTC. Its translation is CASSQGQGNGYTF.

The sample holds a few counts of this clonotype. The chain joins TRBV5-1 to TRBJ1-1; possibly TRBD1 for D (5 bases). Germline assignment: CDR1 SGHRS and CDR2 YFSETQ. The CDR3 totals 14 residues. The V end lost 2 bases, the J end lost 7 bases, and 15 bases lay between the germline ends. CDR3 nucleotides: TGCGCCAGCAGCTTCCGGGACCACGCAATTGAAGCTTTCTTT. Translation: CASSFRDHAIEAFF.

The V and J genes are TRBV6-6 and TRBJ2-5, with D unclear. V was trimmed by 7 bases and J by 2 bases, leaving 11 bases between them. The CDR3 runs to 13 residues. Looked up from germline, CDR1 is MNHNY and CDR2 is SVGAGI (reference sequence). CDR3 in DNA: TGTGCCAGCACGATGACCCGGCAAGAGACCCAGTACTTC. Its translation: CASTMTRQETQYF.

This clonotype was picked up a small number of times. The J gene is TRBJ2-3, the V gene TRBV6-1; no reliable D call. The CDR3 runs 15 residues. V was pared by 5 bases and J by 2 bases, with 14 bases between. The germline V gene encodes CDR1 MNHNS and CDR2 SASEGT. CDR3 in amino acids: CASSRQISPTDTQYF. The CDR3 coding sequence is TGTGCCAGCAGTCGCCAGATTAGCCCCACAGATACGCAGTATTTT.

In this sample, this clonotype turned up many times. The chain employs TRBV5-5 and TRBJ1-6; D ambiguous. The CDR3 runs 15 residues. V was pared by 0 bases and J by 6 bases, with 10 bases between. CDR1 is SGHKS and CDR2 is YYEKEE in the germline V gene (reference sequence). The CDR3 DNA sequence: TGTGCCAGCAGCTTGGCCCCTGTAATTAATTCACCCCTCCACTTT. Encoded protein: CASSLAPVINSPLHF.

This clonotype has at least ten counts. V and J are TRBV28 and TRBJ2-5, with 8 bases aligning to TRBD1. This CDR3 region has 14 residues. V dropped 5 bases and J dropped 3; count of bases not matched to a gene: 5. Germline loops: CDR1 MDHEN, CDR2 SYDVKM. The CDR3: CASSKRQGKETQYF. The DNA of the CDR3 is TGTGCCAGCAGTAAAAGACAGGGGAAAGAGACCCAGTACTTC.

The genes are TRBV7-9 and TRBJ2-2, with 11 bases that match TRBD2. The V gene's germline CDR1 is SEHNR and CDR2 FQNEAQ (reference sequence). V trimming: 6 bases; J trimming: 3 bases; junction bases outside the gene matches: 9. The CDR3 has 17 residues. The CDR3 DNA sequence: TGTGCCAGCAGGCATGACGGGACTAGCGGTCACACCGGGGAGCTGTTTTTT. Protein: CASRHDGTSGHTGELFF.